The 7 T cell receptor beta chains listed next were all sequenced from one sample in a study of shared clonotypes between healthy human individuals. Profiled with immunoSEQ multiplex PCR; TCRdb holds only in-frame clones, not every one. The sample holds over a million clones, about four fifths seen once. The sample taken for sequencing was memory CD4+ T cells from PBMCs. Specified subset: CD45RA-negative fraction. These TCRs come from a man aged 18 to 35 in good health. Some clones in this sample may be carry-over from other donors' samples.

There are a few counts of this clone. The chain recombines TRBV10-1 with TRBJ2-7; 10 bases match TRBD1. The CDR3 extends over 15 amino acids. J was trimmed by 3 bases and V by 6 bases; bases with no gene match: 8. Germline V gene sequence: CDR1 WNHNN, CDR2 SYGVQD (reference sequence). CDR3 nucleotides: TGCGCCAGCAGCCAACGGACAGGGGGTGTCTACGAGCAGTACTTC. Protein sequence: CASSQRTGGVYEQYF.

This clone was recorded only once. The CDR3 is CASNPGTGNYGYTF. In DNA form, the CDR3 reads TGTGCCAGCAACCCCGGGACAGGGAACTATGGCTACACCTTC. V is TRBV28 and J is TRBJ1-2; 9 positions agree with TRBD1. The V segment lost 7 bases and the J segment 2 bases; nucleotides outside the gene matches: 5. This CDR3 has 14 residues. Germline CDR1 reads MDHEN; CDR2 reads SYDVKM.

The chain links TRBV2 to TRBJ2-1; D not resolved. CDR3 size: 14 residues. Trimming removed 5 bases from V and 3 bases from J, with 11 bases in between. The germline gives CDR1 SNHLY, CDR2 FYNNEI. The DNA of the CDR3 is TGTGCCAGCAGTCGTACTCTCCTCTACAATGAGCAGTTCTTC. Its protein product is CASSRTLLYNEQFF.

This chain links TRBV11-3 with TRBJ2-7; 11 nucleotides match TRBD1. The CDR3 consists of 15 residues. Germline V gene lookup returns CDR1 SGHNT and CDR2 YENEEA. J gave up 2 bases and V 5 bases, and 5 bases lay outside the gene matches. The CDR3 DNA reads TGTGCCAGCAGCACCGGGACAGGGGGAGCCTACGAGCAGTACTTC. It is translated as CASSTGTGGAYEQYF.

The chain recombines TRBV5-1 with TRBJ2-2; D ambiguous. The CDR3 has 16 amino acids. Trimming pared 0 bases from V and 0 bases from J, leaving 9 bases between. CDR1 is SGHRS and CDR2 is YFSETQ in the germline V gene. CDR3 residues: CASSLAVVANTGELFF. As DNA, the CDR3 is TGCGCCAGCAGCTTGGCAGTCGTAGCGAACACCGGGGAGCTGTTTTTT.

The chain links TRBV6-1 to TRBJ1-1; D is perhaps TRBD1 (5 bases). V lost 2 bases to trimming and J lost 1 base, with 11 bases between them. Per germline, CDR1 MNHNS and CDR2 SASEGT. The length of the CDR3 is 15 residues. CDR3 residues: CASSEIGGENTEAFF. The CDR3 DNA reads TGTGCCAGCAGTGAAATCGGGGGAGAGAACACTGAAGCTTTCTTT.

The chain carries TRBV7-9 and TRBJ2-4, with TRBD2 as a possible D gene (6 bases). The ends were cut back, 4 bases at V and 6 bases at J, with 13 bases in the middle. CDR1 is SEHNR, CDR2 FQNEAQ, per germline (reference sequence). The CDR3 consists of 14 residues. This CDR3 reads CASSSTSPTNIQYF. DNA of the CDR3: TGTGCCAGCAGCTCGACTAGTCCGACAAACATTCAGTACTTC.